This entry features one TCR beta chain sequence. Antigen unknown. This entry comes from a study of vaccination effects on CD4 cells after COVID-19. General study findings and limits: Healthy vaccinees showed cross-reactivity with common cold coronaviruses in only 1 of 255 vaccine-induced clones. Early post-infection timepoints were missing from the study, which also had few convalescent patients.

Sequencing used immunoSEQ multiplex PCR; TCRdb keeps in-frame clones, though not all of them. The profile shows 20,000 to 25,000 clones, approximately 81% of them singletons. This CDR3 is 16 amino acids long. Germline CDR1 is SGHVS and CDR2 is FQNEAQ. The V gene end was trimmed by 1 base and the J gene end by 3 bases; junction bases not matched to a gene: 4. Under the ViraFEST assay, PBMC were stimulated with viral peptide pools so that antigen-specific CD4+ T cells expanded. Sequencing was performed afterwards. Cells that had been cultured for approximately eleven days were the source of isolated CD4+ T cells. Recipients of the vaccine had no prior SARS-CoV-2 infection and negative nucleocapsid antibodies.

The chain combines TRBV7-8 with TRBJ2-1; the match to TRBD1 covers 9 bases. This TCR came from a human donor who received a COVID-19 vaccine. Sequences were derived from CD4+ T cells from PBMCs cultured with HCoV-NL63 spike peptides, sampled before COVID-19 vaccination. CDR3 protein: CASSLDRTGVYNEQFF. CDR3 nucleotide sequence: TGTGCCAGCAGCTTAGATAGGACAGGGGTCTACAATGAGCAGTTCTTC.